This passage covers 6 T cell receptor beta chains from one sample sequenced in a study of tumor and adjacent non-tumor tissue in lung cancer. The library came from three nested PCR rounds adapted from ARM-PCR protocols. TCRdb re-derived calls from the multiplex PCR reads in MiXCR, one entry per CDR3 protein. The sample lists roughly 67,000 distinct CDR3 sequences, more than 65% occurring once. The template was RNA from unsorted bulk tissue. Distant lung tissue was collected more than 3 cm away from the tumor edge. Specimen: distant non-tumor lung tissue. All receptors come from a man aged 60 to 75 with non-small cell lung cancer.

This clonotype appeared many times. The chain has TRBV7-6 and TRBJ2-6, with D uncertain. This CDR3 comprises 16 residues. Between the trimmed V and J ends, which lost 5 bases and 0 bases, there was a span of 11 bases. CDR1 and CDR2 from the germline V gene are SGHVS and FNYEAQ. The CDR3 DNA reads as TGTGCCAGCAGCCCATTCGGAAGCTCTGGGGCCAACGTCCTGACTTTC. It translates to CASSPFGSSGANVLTF.

About this clonotype: This may stem from a read error, because a much larger clone lies one nucleotide away. The V call is TRBV28, the J call TRBJ2-4; 9 positions agree with TRBD2. The germline CDR1 and CDR2 sequences are MDHEN and SYDVKM. This CDR3 contains 16 residues. DNA of the CDR3: TGTACCAGCAGTTTAGTTAGCGGGAGTGGGAGAAACATTCAGTACTTC. This translates into CTSSLVSGSGRNIQYF.

To note about this clonotype: A much larger clone differs by one base, so this may be a read error. This chain joins TRBV2 and TRBJ2-7; 10 nucleotides align to TRBD1. The germline CDR1 and CDR2 sequences are SNHLY and FYNNEI. This CDR3 is 12 amino acids long. In nucleotides, the CDR3 is TGTGCCAGAAGTGGGACAGGGGACGAGCAGTACTTC. This encodes CARSGTGDEQYF.

The chain couples TRBV11-3 to TRBJ2-1; 9 bases line up with TRBD2. This CDR3 spans 16 amino acids. CDR1 and CDR2 (germline): SGHNT, YENEEA. V was clipped by 6 bases and J by 6 bases; unmatched bases: 12. Here the CDR3 reads CASSSQGLAGINEQFF. CDR3 nucleotides: TGTGCCAGCAGTTCCCAGGGACTAGCAGGGATCAATGAGCAGTTCTTC.

Details on this clonotype: One end of the junction does not line up with germline, which may come from a read error. The V call is TRBV10-2, the J call TRBJ2-7, with D perhaps matching TRBD2 (6 bases). The CDR3 consists of 14 residues. Germline CDR1 reads WSHSY; CDR2 reads SAAADI. As DNA, the CDR3 is TGCGCCAACAGTGGCGGGATTAGCTCCTACGATCAGTACTTC. Amino acid sequence: CANSGGISSYDQYF.

Concerning this clonotype itself: Given a much more abundant clone one base away, this may be a read error. J is TRBJ2-2 and V is TRBV5-1, with a weak D call TRBD2 (6 bases). Germline loops: CDR1 SGHRS, CDR2 YFSETQ. The CDR3 is made up of 15 amino acids. The V gene lost 0 bases and the J gene lost 2 bases, with 8 bases spanning the gap. CDR3 DNA: TGCGCCAGCAGCTTGGGGACTACAAACACCGGGGAGCTGTTTTTT. It is translated as CASSLGTTNTGELFF.